These 15 T cell receptor beta chains came from one sample sequenced in a study of response to subunit inactivated influenza vaccine. In TCRdb, the RT-PCR reads were re-called with MiXCR into one record per CDR3 protein. The profile shows approximately 230,000 distinct CDR3 sequences, about 12% of them singletons. Source: non-naive T cells sorted from PBMCs, taken 14 days before vaccination. The receptors originated from a man between 50 and 59 years old who received an inactivated influenza vaccine.

The V gene is TRBV25-1, the J gene TRBJ1-1; D is undetermined. The CDR3 runs 14 residues. V was trimmed by 6 bases and J by 0 bases, leaving 11 bases between them. CDR1 is MGHDK and CDR2 is SYGVNS in the germline V gene. The CDR3 here is CASRMSGLNTEAFF. For the CDR3, the DNA is TGTGCCAGCAGGATGTCAGGCTTGAACACTGAAGCTTTCTTT. The variable domain in full, completed from reference TRBV25-1 and TRBJ1-1, reads EADIYQTPRYLVIGTGKKITLECSQTMGHDKMYWYQQDPGMELHLIHYSYGVNSTEKGDLSSESTVSRIRTEHFPLTLESARPSHTSQYLCASRMSGLNTEAFFGQGTRLTVV.

This clonotype was counted at least ten times. The chain has TRBV12-3 or TRBV12-4 and TRBJ1-1; a possible D gene is TRBD1 (5 bases). This CDR3 has 14 amino acids. Trimming took 3 bases from V and 1 from J, leaving 9 bases between them. The CDR3 spells CASSFDRTNTEAFF. The CDR3 DNA is TGTGCCAGCAGTTTCGACAGAACGAACACTGAAGCTTTCTTT.

The rearrangement links TRBV18 to TRBJ1-2, with D maybe TRBD1 (5 bases). CDR3 length: 16 residues. Trimming removed 3 bases at V and 5 bases at J, with 19 bases between. CDR1 and CDR2 (germline): KGHSH, LQKENI. The CDR3 DNA sequence: TGTGCCAGCTCACCGGCGGACATGGCTATGACTTATGGCTACACCTTC. Amino acids: CASSPADMAMTYGYTF.

This clonotype was counted at least ten times. This rearrangement joins TRBV5-1 to TRBJ2-2; the D gene is possibly TRBD2 (5 bases). The CDR3 has 16 amino acids. V dropped 2 bases and J dropped 4 bases, with 15 bases sitting between them. The germline CDR1 and CDR2 sequences are SGHRS and YFSETQ. In DNA, the CDR3 is TGCGCCAGCAGCTTCAACATGGATCGGGGCACCGGGGAGCTGTTTTTT. This codes for CASSFNMDRGTGELFF.

This clonotype was observed a few times. The chain joins TRBV5-1 to TRBJ2-5, with 8 bases identical to TRBD2. This CDR3 comprises 16 residues. V lost 5 bases, J lost 1 base, and 10 bases stayed unmatched. The germline V gene has CDR1 SGHRS and CDR2 YFSETQ. The DNA of the CDR3 is TGCGCCAGCAGGAAAGGCGGCGGGGGGCGCCAAGAGACCCAGTACTTC. This codes for CASRKGGGGRQETQYF.

This clonotype was seen a few times. V usage is TRBV19 and J usage is TRBJ2-3, with 8 positions matching TRBD2. CDR1 is LNHDA, CDR2 SQIVND, per germline (reference sequence). V gave up 4 bases and J gave up 5 bases; unmatched junction bases: 11. This CDR3 contains 16 residues. CDR3 region: CASSTGTSKTLDTQYF. CDR3 nucleotides: TGTGCCAGTAGTACCGGGACTAGTAAAACCCTAGATACGCAGTATTTT.

Many counts were recorded for this clonotype. The rearrangement links TRBV7-8 to TRBJ2-5, with 9 bases identical to TRBD1. This CDR3 is built from 16 residues. From germline, CDR1 is SGHVS and CDR2 FQNEAQ. V trimming: 4 bases; J trimming: 3 bases; junction bases outside the gene matches: 9. The CDR3 here is CASSWTAGQGKETQYF. In nucleotides, the CDR3 is TGTGCCAGCAGCTGGACTGCGGGACAGGGAAAAGAGACCCAGTACTTC.

This clonotype appeared many times. The rearrangement joins TRBV24-1 to TRBJ2-1, with D tentatively TRBD2 (5 bases). Trimming removed 6 bases at V and 6 bases at J, with 14 bases between. Per germline, CDR1 KGHDR and CDR2 SFDVKD. This CDR3 is built from 14 residues. For the CDR3, the DNA is TGTGCCACCAGTCGGGCCGGAGGTAGCAATGAGCAGTTCTTC. As protein: CATSRAGGSNEQFF.

The sample holds a few counts of this clonotype. The rearrangement uses TRBV3-1 and TRBJ2-2; D is unresolved. Germline-derived CDR1 and CDR2 are LGHDT and YNNKEL (reference sequence). The V end was cut by 5 bases, the J end by 4 bases, with 8 bases between. This CDR3 region has 13 residues. The CDR3 DNA sequence: TGTGCCAGCAGCTTAAGCAGCACCGGGGAGCTGTTTTTT. Its translation: CASSLSSTGELFF.

The chain links TRBV27 to TRBJ1-6; perhaps TRBD1 as D (5 bases). The CDR3 is 15 amino acids. CDR1 and CDR2 (germline): MNHEY, SMNVEV (reference sequence). V was pared by 7 bases and J by 6 bases, with 16 bases between. The CDR3 loop reads CASIKGGALNSPLHF. The DNA for the CDR3 is TGTGCCAGCATAAAGGGAGGGGCCCTTAATTCACCCCTCCACTTT.

The chain has TRBV6-1 and TRBJ2-4, with 13 positions matching TRBD2. The CDR3 has 15 residues. CDR1 and CDR2 from the germline V gene are MNHNS and SASEGT. The V segment lost 6 bases and the J segment 8 bases; nucleotides outside the gene matches: 7. The CDR3 reads CASRPLAGGADIQYF. The CDR3 DNA reads as TGTGCCAGCAGGCCACTAGCGGGGGGGGCGGACATTCAGTACTTC.

This clonotype was counted many times. The V gene is TRBV7-6, the J gene TRBJ2-2, with 12 bases identical to TRBD2. Germline CDR1 is SGHVS and CDR2 is FNYEAQ. The CDR3 has 19 amino acids. J was trimmed by 1 base and V by 1 base; bases with no gene match: 7. The CDR3, as DNA: TGTGCCAGCAGCTTAGAACCGGTGACTAGCGGGGGGAACACCGGGGAGCTGTTTTTT. It encodes CASSLEPVTSGGNTGELFF.

This clonotype was detected only a few times. Here the CDR3 DNA reads TGTGCCAGCAGTTACGGGAACAGGGGGCGCGGAGAGACCCAGTACTTC. This sequence encodes CASSYGNRGRGETQYF. This chain joins TRBV6-5 and TRBJ2-5, with 9 bases fitting TRBD1. V shed 2 bases and J 4 bases; nucleotides not matched to a gene: 8. There are 16 residues in the CDR3. Germline V gene sequence: CDR1 MNHEY, CDR2 SVGAGI.

Ten or more counts support this clonotype. The V gene is TRBV9, the J gene TRBJ2-5; D gene ambiguous. Trimming left V 3 bases short and J 7 bases short, with 13 bases between. Germline-derived CDR1 and CDR2 are SGDLS and YYNGEE. CDR3 length: 13 amino acids. CDR3 DNA: TGTGCCAGCAGCGCCCACACGTGGGGGACCCAGTACTTC. This gives the protein CASSAHTWGTQYF.

V gene TRBV15 combines with J gene TRBJ2-7; 13 bases align to TRBD2. The CDR3 is made up of 20 amino acids. V shed 3 bases, J shed 5 bases, and the junction held 19 bases outside the gene matches. Germline CDR1 and CDR2: LNHNV and YYDKDF (reference sequence). CDR3 protein: CATSSPFMGLAGPTADEQYF. The CDR3 nucleotides read TGTGCCACCAGCAGTCCTTTTATGGGACTAGCGGGACCTACCGCAGACGAGCAGTACTTC.